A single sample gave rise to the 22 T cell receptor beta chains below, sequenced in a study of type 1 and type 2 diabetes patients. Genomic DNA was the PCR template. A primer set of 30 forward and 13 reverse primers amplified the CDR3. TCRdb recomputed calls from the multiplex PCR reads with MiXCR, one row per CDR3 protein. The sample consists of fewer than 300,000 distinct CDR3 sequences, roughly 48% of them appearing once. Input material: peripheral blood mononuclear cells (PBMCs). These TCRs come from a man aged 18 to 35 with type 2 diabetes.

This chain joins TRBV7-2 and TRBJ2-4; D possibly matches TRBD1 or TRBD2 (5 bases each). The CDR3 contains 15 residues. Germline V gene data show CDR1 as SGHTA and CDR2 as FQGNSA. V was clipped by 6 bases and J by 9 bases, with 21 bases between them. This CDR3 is CASRPGSGLLSIQYF. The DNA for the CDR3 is TGTGCCAGCAGACCAGGGAGTGGGTTACTTAGCATTCAGTACTTC.

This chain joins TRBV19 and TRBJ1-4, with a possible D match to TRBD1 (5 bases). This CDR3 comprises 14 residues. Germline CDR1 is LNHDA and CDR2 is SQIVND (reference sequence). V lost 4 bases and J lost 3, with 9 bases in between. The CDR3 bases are TGTGCCAGTAGTAACAGGTTTGCTAATGAAAAACTGTTTTTT. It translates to CASSNRFANEKLFF.

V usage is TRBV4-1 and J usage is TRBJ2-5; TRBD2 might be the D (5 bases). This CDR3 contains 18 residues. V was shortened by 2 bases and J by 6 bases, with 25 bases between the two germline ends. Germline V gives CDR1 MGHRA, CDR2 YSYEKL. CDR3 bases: TGCGCCAGCAGCCAACCCCCTATGGGGAGTTCGGCTGCCCAGACCCAGTACTTC. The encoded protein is CASSQPPMGSSAAQTQYF.

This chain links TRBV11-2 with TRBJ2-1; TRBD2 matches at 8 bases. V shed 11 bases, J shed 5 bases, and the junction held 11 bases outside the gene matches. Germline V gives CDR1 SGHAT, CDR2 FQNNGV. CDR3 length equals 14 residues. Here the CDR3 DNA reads TGTGCCCTCGGGGGGGCCGGGGCCAACAATGAGCAGTTCTTC. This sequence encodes CALGGAGANNEQFF.

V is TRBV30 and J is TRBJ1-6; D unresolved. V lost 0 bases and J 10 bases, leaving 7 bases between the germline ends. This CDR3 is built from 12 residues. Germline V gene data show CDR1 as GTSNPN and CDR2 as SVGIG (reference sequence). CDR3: CAWSVLGSPLHF. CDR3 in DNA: TGTGCCTGGAGTGTACTGGGCTCACCCCTCCACTTT. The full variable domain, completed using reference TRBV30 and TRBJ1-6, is SQTIHQWPATLVQPVGSPLSLECTVEGTSNPNLYWYRQAAGRGLQLLFYSVGIGQISSEVPQNLSASRPQDRQFILSSKKLLLSDSGFYLCAWSVLGSPLHFGNGTRLTVT.

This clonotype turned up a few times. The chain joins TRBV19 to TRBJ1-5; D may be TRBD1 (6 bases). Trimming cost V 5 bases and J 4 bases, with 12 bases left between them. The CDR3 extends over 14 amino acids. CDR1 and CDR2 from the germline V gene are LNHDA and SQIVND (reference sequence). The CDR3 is CASSYRVLNQPQHF. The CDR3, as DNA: TGTGCCAGTAGTTACAGGGTCTTGAATCAGCCCCAGCATTTT.

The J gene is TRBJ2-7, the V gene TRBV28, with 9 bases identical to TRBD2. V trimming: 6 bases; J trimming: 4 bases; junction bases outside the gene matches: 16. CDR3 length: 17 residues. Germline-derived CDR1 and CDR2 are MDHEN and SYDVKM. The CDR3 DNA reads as TGTGCCAGCAGCGGTGACTTGGGACTAGCCGACCCATACGAGCAGTACTTC. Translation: CASSGDLGLADPYEQYF.

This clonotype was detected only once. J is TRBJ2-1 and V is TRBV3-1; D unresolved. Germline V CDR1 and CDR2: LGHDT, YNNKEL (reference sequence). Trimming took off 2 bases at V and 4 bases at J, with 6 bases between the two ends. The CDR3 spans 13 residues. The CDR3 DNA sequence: TGTGCCAGCAGCCAACTAGAATACAATGAGCAGTTCTTC. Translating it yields CASSQLEYNEQFF.

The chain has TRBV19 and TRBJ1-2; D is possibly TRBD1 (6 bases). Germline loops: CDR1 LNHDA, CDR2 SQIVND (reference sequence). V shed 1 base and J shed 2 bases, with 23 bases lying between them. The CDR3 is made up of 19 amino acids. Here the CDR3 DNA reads TGTGCCAGTAGTATAGTTCATCGGTCTAGGACGGGACACAACTATGGCTACACCTTC. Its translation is CASSIVHRSRTGHNYGYTF.

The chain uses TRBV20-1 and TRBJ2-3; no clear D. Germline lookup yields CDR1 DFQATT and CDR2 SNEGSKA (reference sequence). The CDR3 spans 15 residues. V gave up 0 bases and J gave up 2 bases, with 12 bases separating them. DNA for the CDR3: TGCAGTGCTAGAGATCCGCTAACTCCCACAGATACGCAGTATTTT. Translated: CSARDPLTPTDTQYF.

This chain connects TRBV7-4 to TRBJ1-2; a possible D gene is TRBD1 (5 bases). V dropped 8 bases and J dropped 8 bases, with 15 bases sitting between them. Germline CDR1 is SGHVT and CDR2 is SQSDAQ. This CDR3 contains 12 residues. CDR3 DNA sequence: TGTGCCAGCGCGACAGACGTTGCGGGCTACACCTTC. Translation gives CASATDVAGYTF. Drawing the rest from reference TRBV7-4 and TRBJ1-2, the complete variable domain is GAGVSQSPRYKVAKRGRDVALRCDSISGHVTLYWYRQTLGQGSEVLTYSQSDAQRDKSGRPSGRFSAERPERSVSTLKIQRTEQGDSAVYLCASATDVAGYTFGSGTRLTVV.

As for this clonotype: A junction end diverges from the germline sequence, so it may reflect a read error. CDR3 sequence reads: CASSANLGSAELYF. In nucleotides, the CDR3 is TGTGCCAGCAGCGCCAACTTAGGTTCAGCCGAGCTGTACTTC. This rearrangement joins TRBV6-1 to TRBJ2-7, with D unresolved. The CDR3 length is 14 residues. The V gene's germline CDR1 is MNHNS and CDR2 SASEGT.

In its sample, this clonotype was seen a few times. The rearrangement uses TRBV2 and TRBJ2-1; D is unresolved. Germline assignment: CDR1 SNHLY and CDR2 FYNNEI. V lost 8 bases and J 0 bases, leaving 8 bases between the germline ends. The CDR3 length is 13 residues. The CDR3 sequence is CASVESSYNEQFF. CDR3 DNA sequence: TGTGCCAGCGTGGAGAGCTCCTACAATGAGCAGTTCTTC.

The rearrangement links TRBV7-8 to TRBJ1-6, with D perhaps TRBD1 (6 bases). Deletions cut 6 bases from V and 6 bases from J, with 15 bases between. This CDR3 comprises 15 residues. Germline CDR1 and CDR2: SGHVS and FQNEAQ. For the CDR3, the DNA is TGTGCCAGCAGGCCAAACACAGGGTTTAATTCACCCCTCCACTTT. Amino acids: CASRPNTGFNSPLHF.

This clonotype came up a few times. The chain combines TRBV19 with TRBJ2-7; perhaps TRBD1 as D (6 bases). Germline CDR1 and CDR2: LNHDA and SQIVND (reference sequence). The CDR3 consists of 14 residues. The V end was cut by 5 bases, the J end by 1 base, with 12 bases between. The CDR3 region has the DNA TGTGCCAGTAGTGTACAGGGAGCTTCCTACGAGCAGTACTTC. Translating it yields CASSVQGASYEQYF.

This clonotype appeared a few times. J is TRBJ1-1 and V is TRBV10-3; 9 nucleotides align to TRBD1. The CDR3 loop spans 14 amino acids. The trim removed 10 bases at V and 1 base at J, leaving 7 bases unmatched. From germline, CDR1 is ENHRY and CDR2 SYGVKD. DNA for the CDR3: TGTGCCACCCGGACAGGGGCCCCGAACACTGAAGCTTTCTTT. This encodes CATRTGAPNTEAFF.

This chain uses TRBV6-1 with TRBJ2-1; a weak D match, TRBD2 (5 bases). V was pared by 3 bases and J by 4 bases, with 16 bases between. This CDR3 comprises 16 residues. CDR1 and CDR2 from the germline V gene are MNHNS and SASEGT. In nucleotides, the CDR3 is TGTGCCAGCAGTGATACTTTACTAGAGGCTTACAATGAGCAGTTCTTC. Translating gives CASSDTLLEAYNEQFF.

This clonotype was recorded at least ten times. CDR3 in amino acids: CASRFSNQPQHF. DNA for the CDR3: TGTGCCAGCAGGTTTAGCAATCAGCCCCAGCATTTT. The chain recombines TRBV2 with TRBJ1-5; no clear D gene. The CDR3 is made up of 12 amino acids. Trimming took 6 bases from V and 0 from J, leaving 3 bases between them. CDR1 and CDR2 from the germline V gene are SNHLY and FYNNEI.

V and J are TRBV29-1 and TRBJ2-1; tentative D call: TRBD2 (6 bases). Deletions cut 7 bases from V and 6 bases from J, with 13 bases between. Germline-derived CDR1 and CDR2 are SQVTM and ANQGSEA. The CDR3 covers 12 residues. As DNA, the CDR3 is TGCAGCGCCTCGGAGGGGTCCAATGAGCAGTTCTTC. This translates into CSASEGSNEQFF.

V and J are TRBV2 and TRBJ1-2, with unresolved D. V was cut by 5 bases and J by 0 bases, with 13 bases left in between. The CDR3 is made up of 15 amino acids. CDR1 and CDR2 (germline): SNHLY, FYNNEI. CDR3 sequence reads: CASSQWTKANYGYTF. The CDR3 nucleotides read TGTGCCAGCAGTCAATGGACTAAAGCTAACTATGGCTACACCTTC.

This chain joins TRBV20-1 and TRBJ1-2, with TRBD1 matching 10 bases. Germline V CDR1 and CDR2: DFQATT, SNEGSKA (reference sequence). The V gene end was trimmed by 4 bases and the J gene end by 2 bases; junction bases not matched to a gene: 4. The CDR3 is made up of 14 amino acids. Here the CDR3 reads CSATRTGGNYGYTF. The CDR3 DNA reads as TGCAGTGCTACCAGGACAGGGGGGAACTATGGCTACACCTTC.

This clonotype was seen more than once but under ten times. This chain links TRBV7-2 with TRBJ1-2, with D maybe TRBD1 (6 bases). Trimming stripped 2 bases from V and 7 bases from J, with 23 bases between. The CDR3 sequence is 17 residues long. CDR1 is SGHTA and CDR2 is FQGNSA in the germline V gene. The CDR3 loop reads CASSLSLGGYRRTGYTF. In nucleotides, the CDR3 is TGTGCCAGCAGCTTATCGCTAGGGGGTTACCGACGTACTGGCTACACCTTC.